This T cell receptor beta chain derives from a study of regulatory T cells in long-lasting Graves disease. Broader study findings: Accuracy may have suffered from the small sample size.

According to the study, TCR beta libraries were built with iRepertoire HTBI primers and CDR3-region Arm-PCR. MiXCR, applied by TCRdb to the multiplex PCR reads, yields one record per CDR3 protein. The table includes 200,000 to 250,000 distinct CDR3 sequences, 20% to 25% detected once. The sample's time point: newly diagnosed GD, antithyroid drugs for less than 3 months. PBMC RNA served as the TCR library source. Points on this clonotype: What it binds is not known.

This CDR3 region has 14 residues. CDR1 is SGHDN and CDR2 is FVKESK in the germline V gene. Trimming cost V 5 bases and J 4 bases, with 14 bases left between them. This TCR was recovered from a female donor with Graves disease. The starting material was peripheral blood mononuclear cells (PBMCs), obtained at new diagnosis, from a patient treated with antithyroid drugs. The V and J genes are TRBV14 and TRBJ2-5; the D gene is possibly TRBD2 (7 bases). CDR3 in amino acids: CASSFRGGAETQYF. CDR3 nucleotides: TGTGCCAGCAGCTTCCGTGGGGGGGCAGAGACCCAGTACTTC.